This is a list of T cell receptor beta chains from one sample in a study of blood T cell repertoires in COVID-19. Using immunoSEQ multiplex PCR, the repertoire was profiled, and TCRdb retains in-frame clones only, with some absent. The repertoire holds 70,000 to 85,000 clones, with around 83% as singletons. Specimen: peripheral blood. These receptors all stem from a human donor in a cohort sampled during active COVID-19. CDR3s include the opening cysteine and the closing phenylalanine or tryptophan. Each record gives: J gene, V gene, clone size, D gene, CDR3 DNA, CDR3 protein. The D gene is left open where the match is weak. Size is omitted from some rows. Given values are once, few, many or a class for expanded clones.

>TRBJ1-6|TRBV5-1|few|-
TGCGCCAGCAGCTTGGCCGGGGAAAATTCACCCCTCCACTTT
CASSLAGENSPLHF
>TRBJ2-2|TRBV28|-|TRBD2
TGTGCCAGCAGTGGGCAACTAGCGGGGGGGCCCTTCACCGGGGAGCTGTTTTTT
CASSGQLAGGPFTGELFF
>TRBJ2-7|TRBV7-2|-|TRBD1
TGTGCCAGCAGCGCCTACAGGGGGGAAGGGTACGAGCAGTACTTC
CASSAYRGEGYEQYF
>TRBJ2-3|TRBV30|few|TRBD2
TGTGCCTGGAGTGCCCCCCTGGGTAGCGGGACGAGGACAGATACGCAGTATTTT
CAWSAPLGSGTRTDTQYF
>TRBJ2-1|TRBV7-6|once|-
TGTGCCAGCAGCTCCACCGGGGACTCCTACAATGAGCAGTTCTTC
CASSSTGDSYNEQFF
>TRBJ1-2|TRBV11-2|-|TRBD1
TGTGCCAGCAGCTTAGGAGGGACAGGTGGCTACACCTTC
CASSLGGTGGYTF
>TRBJ2-1|TRBV25-1|-|TRBD2
TGTGCCAGCAGTGAAGACGCGAGGCTAGCGGGCGATGAGCAGTTCTTC
CASSEDARLAGDEQFF
>TRBJ1-2|TRBV7-8|-|TRBD1
TGTGCCAGCAGCTTAGCCTGGGACAGGGGCTATGGCTACACCTTC
CASSLAWDRGYGYTF
>TRBJ2-1|TRBV4-1|-|-
TGCGCCAGCAGCCAAGGCGTCCGCAATGAGCAGTTCTTC
CASSQGVRNEQFF
>TRBJ2-3|TRBV3-1/TRBV3-2|-|TRBD1
TGTGCCAGCAGCCAAGGACAGGGGCACACAGATACGCAGTATTTT
CASSQGQGHTDTQYF
>TRBJ2-5|TRBV21-1|-|-
TGTGCCAGCAGCTGGCGCGGGAGGGGACACTGCACCCTCCAAGAGACCCAGTACTTC
CASSWRGRGHCTLQETQYF
>TRBJ1-1|TRBV5-4|-|-
TGTGCCAGCAGCCTCCCCTCGGGGGGACCCATGAACACTGAAGCTTTCTTT
CASSLPSGGPMNTEAFF
>TRBJ2-1|TRBV5-4|-|-
TGTGCCAGCAGCTTCCCTTCTTACAATGAGCAGTTCTTC
CASSFPSYNEQFF
>TRBJ1-5|TRBV6-2/TRBV6-3|-|-
TGTGCCAGCAGTTCGGGCAATCAGCCCCAGCATTTT
CASSSGNQPQHF
>TRBJ1-5|TRBV28|-|-
TGTGCCAGCAGTGGTCCGGGATCGGACAATCAGCCCCAGCATTTT
CASSGPGSDNQPQHF
>TRBJ1-6|TRBV15|once|-
TGTGCCACCAGCAGAACCCAGGGGACGAACAATTCACCCCTCCACTTT
CATSRTQGTNNSPLHF
>TRBJ1-5|TRBV2|-|TRBD1
TGTGCCAGCAGGGGACAGGGGAATCAGCCCCAGCATTTT
CASRGQGNQPQHF
>TRBJ2-2|TRBV7-2|-|TRBD2
TGTGCCACCCAGGAGCGGGGGGGCCTCACCGGGGAGCTGTTTTTT
CATQERGGLTGELFF
>TRBJ1-2|TRBV12-3/TRBV12-4|few|-
TGTGCCAGCAGTAAACACAGGGTTGGAGGCTACACCTTC
CASSKHRVGGYTF
>TRBJ2-3|TRBV5-5|-|-
TGTGCCAGCAGCTTTGCACCTACAGGGATCGATACGCAGTATTTT
CASSFAPTGIDTQYF
>TRBJ2-5|TRBV29-1|-|TRBD1
TGCAGCGTTCGGACAGGGGCTAAAGAGACCCAGTACTTC
CSVRTGAKETQYF
>TRBJ2-5|TRBV9|-|-
TGTGCCAGCAGCGTAGCTTCCAGTACGGAGACCCAGTACTTC
CASSVASSTETQYF
>TRBJ2-1|TRBV18|-|-
TGTGCCAGCTCAGATGCGGGAACCTACAATGAGCAGTTCTTC
CASSDAGTYNEQFF
>TRBJ1-2|TRBV19|once|-
TGTGCCAGTACCGGGAAAAACTATGGCTACACCTTC
CASTGKNYGYTF
>TRBJ1-3|TRBV5-6|-|-
TGTGCCAGCAGCCTCCCCACAGGGAAGGGGCCTGGAAACACCATATATTTT
CASSLPTGKGPGNTIYF
>TRBJ1-6|TRBV5-1|-|TRBD1
TGCGCCAGCAGCTTTACCCATGACAGGGGGAATTCACCCCTCCACTTT
CASSFTHDRGNSPLHF
>TRBJ2-2|TRBV7-3|-|TRBD2
TGTGCCAGCAGCCTCCTTGGGGAGGGCACCGGGGAGCTGTTTTTT
CASSLLGEGTGELFF
>TRBJ2-1|TRBV21-1|-|-
TGTGCCAGCAGGGACTGTCTCAATGAGCAGTTCTTC
CASRDCLNEQFF
>TRBJ1-6|TRBV7-8|-|TRBD1
TGTGCCAGCAGCTCATCGGGACAGGGTACTTCACCCCTCCACTTT
CASSSSGQGTSPLHF
>TRBJ2-3|TRBV16|-|TRBD2
TGTGCCAGCAGCCAATCCCAAGCGGGGGGCACAGATACGCAGTATTTT
CASSQSQAGGTDTQYF
>TRBJ1-3|TRBV18|-|TRBD1
TGTGCCAGCTCTCCGACAGGGCTCTCCGGAAACACCATATATTTT
CASSPTGLSGNTIYF
>TRBJ2-3|TRBV3-1/TRBV3-2|-|-
TGTGCCAGCAGCCAAGTCGGGGGTGGGACCCTCACAGATACGCAGTATTTT
CASSQVGGGTLTDTQYF
>TRBJ1-1|TRBV19|-|TRBD1
TGTGCCAGTAGCCGGGACAGGGGGACTGAAGCTTTCTTT
CASSRDRGTEAFF
>TRBJ1-5|TRBV4-1|-|TRBD1
TGCGCCAGCAGCCAAACGAGGACAGGGGATCAGCCCCAGCATTTT
CASSQTRTGDQPQHF
>TRBJ1-1|TRBV12-3/TRBV12-4|few|-
TGTGCCAGCAGTTTGGGCATTGAAGCTTTCTTT
CASSLGIEAFF
>TRBJ1-3|TRBV12-3/TRBV12-4|few|-
TGTGCCAGCAGTTTACAGGGAGGAAACACCATATATTTT
CASSLQGGNTIYF
>TRBJ2-1|TRBV7-9|once|TRBD2
TGTGCCAGCAGCCCCCTAGCGGGAGCGGGGAATGAGCAGTTCTTC
CASSPLAGAGNEQFF
>TRBJ1-1|TRBV19|-|TRBD1
TGTGCCAGTATTCGACAGGGGAACACTGAAGCTTTCTTT
CASIRQGNTEAFF
>TRBJ2-3|TRBV5-1|-|-
TGCGCCAGCAGCTTGGCAGGGGAGGATACGCAGTATTTT
CASSLAGEDTQYF
>TRBJ1-5|TRBV7-2|-|TRBD1
TGTGCCAGCAGCTTAGCCGGACAGGACAATCAGCCCCAGCATTTT
CASSLAGQDNQPQHF
>TRBJ1-4|TRBV2|-|-
TGTGCCAGTAGAACAGGGCCGACTAATGAAAAACTGTTTTTT
CASRTGPTNEKLFF
>TRBJ2-1|TRBV9|-|TRBD2
TGTGCCAGCAGCGGACTAGCGGGGGGCGGAGATGAGCAGTTCTTC
CASSGLAGGGDEQFF
>TRBJ2-2|TRBV11-3|-|TRBD1
TGTGCCAGCAGCGCGCGGGACAGGGGATCCGGGGAGCTGTTTTTT
CASSARDRGSGELFF
>TRBJ2-7|TRBV28|-|TRBD1
TGTGCCAGCAGGGGGGGACAGGGGACCTACGAGCAGTACTTC
CASRGGQGTYEQYF
>TRBJ2-7|TRBV6-5|-|-
TGTGCCAGCAGTTACAGGGGTACCTACGAGCAGTACTTC
CASSYRGTYEQYF
>TRBJ2-5|TRBV19|-|TRBD1
TGTGCCAGTAGTCCCGCCGGGACAGGGGGTAAAGAGACCCAGTACTTC
CASSPAGTGGKETQYF
>TRBJ2-1|TRBV7-8|-|TRBD2
TGTGCCACAGCCGAGCGGGAGGGGAAAAATGAGCAGTTCTTC
CATAEREGKNEQFF
>TRBJ1-2|TRBV6-5|-|-
TGTGCCAGCATGTTTCGGGAGGGGAGTGGCTACACCTTC
CASMFREGSGYTF
>TRBJ1-3|TRBV5-3|-|-
TGTGCCAGGCGAGGGCAGGGGACCCCTGGAAACACCATATATTTT
CARRGQGTPGNTIYF
>TRBJ1-5|TRBV29-1|-|-
TGCAGCGTTGGCGGGGGACGGGGCAATCAGCCCCAGCATTTT
CSVGGGRGNQPQHF
>TRBJ2-7|TRBV9|-|TRBD2
TGTGCCAGCAGCCCTGGGGGACTAGCGGGAGTGTACGAGCAGTACTTC
CASSPGGLAGVYEQYF
>TRBJ2-7|TRBV19|-|-
TGTGCCAGTAGTAAGGAGGGAAGGGGCTACGAGCAGTACTTC
CASSKEGRGYEQYF
>TRBJ1-6|TRBV28|-|-
TGTGCCAGCAGGCAGGGCGGTTCACCCCTCCACTTT
CASRQGGSPLHF
>TRBJ1-1|TRBV6-5|-|-
TGTGCCAGCAGTTACTCGGCTCTGAACACTGAAGCTTTCTTT
CASSYSALNTEAFF
>TRBJ1-1|TRBV28|-|-
TGTGCCAGCAATGCTCCTGGGCGACATGGCACTGAAGCTTTCTTT
CASNAPGRHGTEAFF
>TRBJ1-2|TRBV5-1|-|TRBD1
TGCGCCAGCAGCTTGGGAGGGGACAGAAACTATGGCTACACCTTC
CASSLGGDRNYGYTF
>TRBJ2-1|TRBV6-1|-|-
TGTGCCAGCAGTGATACCAATCGGCGGCGGAAGAACTCCTACAATGAGCAGTTCTTC
CASSDTNRRRKNSYNEQFF
>TRBJ2-3|TRBV9|-|-
TGTGCCAGCAGCGTAGGGCGGGACGACACAGATACGCAGTATTTT
CASSVGRDDTDTQYF
>TRBJ1-2|TRBV6-5|-|TRBD1
TGTGCCAGCGGGAGCAGGGGGGACTATGGCTACACCTTC
CASGSRGDYGYTF
>TRBJ1-4|TRBV19|-|-
TGTGCCAGTAGTATAGATATCGAAGGGACATTCCGGCCGGGAGGAGAAAAACTGTTTTTT
CASSIDIEGTFRPGGEKLFF